What follows describes a single TCR beta chain. This entry belongs to a study of blood T cell repertoires in COVID-19. As for the study in general: Spain, Italy and the United States supplied samples that represented acute and convalescent COVID-19.

In the original analysis: For nucleated cells, counts were estimated from reference gene primer amplification. Generated by immunoSEQ multiplex PCR, the TCRdb table keeps only in-frame clones and is missing some. V and J calls and clone size are given by that table; D and trimming were obtained from the DNA. The sample yields about 87,000 clones, 70% to 90% seen once. Seattle researchers signed up patients amid active infection and tracked them longitudinally. The CDR3 consists of 15 residues. V was cut by 2 bases and J by 1 base, with 9 bases left in between. CDR1 and CDR2 (germline): MNHNY, SVGAGI (reference sequence).

This sequence was found in a woman older than 75 with COVID-19, enrolled during active disease. Sequenced sample: peripheral blood. The chain employs TRBV6-6 and TRBJ1-5; D possibly corresponds to TRBD1 (5 bases). CDR3 sequence reads: CASSYGAGSNQPQHF. DNA of the CDR3: TGTGCCAGCAGTTACGGGGCAGGGAGCAATCAGCCCCAGCATTTT.